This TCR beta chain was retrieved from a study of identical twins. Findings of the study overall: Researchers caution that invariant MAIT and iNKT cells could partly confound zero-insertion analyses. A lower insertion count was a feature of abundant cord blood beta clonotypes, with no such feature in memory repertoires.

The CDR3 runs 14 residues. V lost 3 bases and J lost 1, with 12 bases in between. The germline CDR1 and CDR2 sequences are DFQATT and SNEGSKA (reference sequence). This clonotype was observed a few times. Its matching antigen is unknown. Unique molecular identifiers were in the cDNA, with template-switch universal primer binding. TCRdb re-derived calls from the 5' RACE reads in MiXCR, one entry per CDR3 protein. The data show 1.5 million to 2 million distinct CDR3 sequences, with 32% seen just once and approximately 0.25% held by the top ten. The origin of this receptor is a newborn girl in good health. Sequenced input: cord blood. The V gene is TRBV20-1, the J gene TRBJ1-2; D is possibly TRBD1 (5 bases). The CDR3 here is CSARTRGDNYGYTF. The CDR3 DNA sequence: TGCAGTGCTAGGACCCGGGGCGATAACTATGGCTACACCTTC.